The rows below give T cell receptor beta chains drawn from one sample of a study of blood T cell repertoires in COVID-19. Data came from immunoSEQ multiplex PCR; TCRdb stores just in-frame clones and leaves some out. The sample shows over 150,000 clones, more than 80% of them seen only once. Sequenced material: peripheral blood. The receptors were sampled from a human donor in a cohort sampled during active COVID-19. Both conserved end residues are part of each CDR3. Part of the rows lack a size; the others show once, few, many or a class for expanded clones.

J: TRBJ2-7; size: NA; V: TRBV13; CDR3: CASSLGQGPSYEQYF
J: TRBJ1-2; size: NA; V: TRBV9; CDR3: CASGSTGNYGYTF
J: TRBJ1-1; size: NA; V: TRBV14; CDR3: CANSGTEAFF
J: TRBJ2-7; size: NA; V: TRBV11-3; CDR3: CASSLGGPGAYEQYF
J: TRBJ2-1; size: NA; V: TRBV7-8; CDR3: CASSLDRLAGAWNEQFF
J: TRBJ2-7; size: NA; V: TRBV18; CDR3: CASSPDQAREQYF
J: TRBJ1-2; size: NA; V: TRBV5-1; CDR3: CASSSGTANGNYGYTF
J: TRBJ2-7; size: NA; V: TRBV5-5; CDR3: CASSLGPYIGPGQGTYEQYF
J: TRBJ1-1; size: NA; V: TRBV10-3; CDR3: CAISRPGGTNTEAFF
J: TRBJ1-3; size: NA; V: TRBV5-1; CDR3: CASTVSGHSGNTIYF
J: TRBJ1-4; size: NA; V: TRBV15; CDR3: CATSSGTGIRRGNEKLFF
J: TRBJ1-2; size: NA; V: TRBV2; CDR3: CASSEDHRGVGNGYTF
J: TRBJ1-2; size: NA; V: TRBV6-5; CDR3: CASSKYGTGGSGYTF
J: TRBJ2-3; size: NA; V: TRBV2; CDR3: CASSPTGSTDTQYF
J: TRBJ2-1; size: NA; V: TRBV2; CDR3: CASSVAPDRQQFF
J: TRBJ1-6; size: NA; V: TRBV10-2; CDR3: CASAGQPFSYNSPLHF
J: TRBJ2-7; size: NA; V: TRBV6-5; CDR3: CASGSFITSYEQYF
J: TRBJ2-1; size: NA; V: TRBV5-4; CDR3: CASSLAYGGATEGQFF
J: TRBJ1-1; size: NA; V: TRBV12-5; CDR3: CASGLSLSRVQGGAFF
J: TRBJ1-1; size: NA; V: TRBV5-1; CDR3: CASKQDVSNTEAFF
J: TRBJ1-2; size: NA; V: TRBV7-8; CDR3: CASSLARRVDGYTF
J: TRBJ1-3; size: NA; V: TRBV18; CDR3: CASSPIQGAGNTIYF
J: TRBJ2-5; size: once; V: TRBV4-1; CDR3: CASSQFPTGGMHRETQYF
J: TRBJ1-5; size: NA; V: TRBV29-1; CDR3: CSVKGGAGNQPQHF
J: TRBJ2-1; size: NA; V: TRBV5-6; CDR3: CASSPWTYHEQFF